Listed below are T cell receptor beta chains from one sample, sequenced in a study of T-cell reconstitution after alpha-beta-depleted transplantation in children. TCRdb reprocessed the PCR reads with MiXCR, giving one entry per CDR3 protein. The sample has fewer than 700,000 distinct CDR3 sequences, 13% seen once. The sample was PBMCs, mostly from graft donor cells, taken 360 days after TCRalphabeta/CD19-depleted stem cell transplant. These receptors came from a male patient aged 10-17 years who had a stem cell transplant for acute myeloid leukemia, so the T cells may come from the graft donor. Both conserved end residues are part of each CDR3. D genes are given only for firm matches.

NA TRBJ1-6 TRBV20-1 CSAQTGGLDNSPLHF
NA TRBJ1-1 TRBV12-3/TRBV12-4 CASSPPGIGRTEAFF
NA TRBJ1-2 TRBV29-1 CSVGSYGYTF
TRBD2 TRBJ2-4 TRBV12-3/TRBV12-4 CASRGGLAKNIQYF
NA TRBJ2-5 TRBV7-7 CASRIRGAEQETQYF
NA TRBJ2-3 TRBV7-2 CASSLFYRTDTQYF
NA TRBJ2-2 TRBV12-3/TRBV12-4 CASSSGLPSGELFF
TRBD2 TRBJ2-5 TRBV5-5 CASSWGLAGIQETQYF
TRBD1 TRBJ2-7 TRBV19 CASTNRGYEQYF
NA TRBJ2-7 TRBV21-1 CASSKEEGSAPGLAGGEDYEQYF
NA TRBJ1-1 TRBV6-2/TRBV6-3 CASSYVRGHEVNTEAFF
NA TRBJ2-5 TRBV21-1 CASSSDLQGSRETQYF
NA TRBJ2-1 TRBV2 CASSVLGGSGNEQFF
NA TRBJ2-5 TRBV7-8 CASSLIWDTQETQYF
NA TRBJ2-1 TRBV10-3 CAISDWGSVGNEQFF
TRBD2 TRBJ2-5 TRBV3-1 CASSLEGSAGPPETQYF
NA TRBJ2-7 TRBV20-1 CSAGGRSYEQYF
NA TRBJ2-1 TRBV4-2 CASSQEWTDSYNEQFF
NA TRBJ1-5 TRBV3-1 CASSPHGRDHQPQHF
NA TRBJ2-5 TRBV23-1 CASSHFWGDQETQYF
NA TRBJ2-5 TRBV6-1 CASSPIRQGAYGRETQYF
NA TRBJ2-7 TRBV28 CASSPLGERASYEQYF
TRBD1 TRBJ1-2 TRBV5-1 CASSYGGGGDGYTF
NA TRBJ2-1 TRBV5-1 CASSFLLAGKENEQFF
TRBD1 TRBJ2-5 TRBV25-1 CASGQGAGVWTWETQYF
NA TRBJ2-7 TRBV12-3/TRBV12-4 CASKRAYLGEQYF
TRBD2 TRBJ2-7 TRBV5-1 CASSFMPGGTYEQYF
NA TRBJ2-1 TRBV12-3/TRBV12-4 CASTLGPSSDEQFF
NA TRBJ2-4 TRBV5-6 CASSSRSIKNIQYF
NA TRBJ1-1 TRBV18 CASSPPEVGGTEAFF
NA TRBJ2-2 TRBV12-3/TRBV12-4 CASSLKGRYDGELFF
NA TRBJ2-1 TRBV5-1 CASSLASYDEQFF
NA TRBJ1-1 TRBV27 CASSRQVSNTEAFF
NA TRBJ1-3 TRBV28 CASSLPGNTIYF
TRBD1 TRBJ2-1 TRBV12-3/TRBV12-4 CASIRRDRVYNEQFF
TRBD1 TRBJ2-1 TRBV10-3 CAISASTPGTGMDEQFF
NA TRBJ2-3 TRBV9 CASSVGPGVGDTQYF
TRBD2 TRBJ2-1 TRBV6-2/TRBV6-3 CASSRGSSGLYNEQFF
NA TRBJ2-1 TRBV3-1 CASSQDWRQVTNEQFF
TRBD2 TRBJ2-3 TRBV12-3/TRBV12-4 CASSFTGGPPVADTQYF
NA TRBJ2-7 TRBV15 CATSSSRGTYEQYF
TRBD1 TRBJ1-1 TRBV5-1 CASSLVGTGMNTEAFF
NA TRBJ2-7 TRBV15 CATSRDQGPSGEQYF
NA TRBJ2-7 TRBV20-1 CSAPTSGQYF
NA TRBJ2-1 TRBV12-3/TRBV12-4 CASSLGTNYNEQFF
TRBD1 TRBJ2-3 TRBV4-3 CASSQEGFTGGGTDTQYF
NA TRBJ2-5 TRBV4-3 CASSQGGRETQYF
NA TRBJ1-3 TRBV20-1 CSARGQTGNTIYF
NA TRBJ2-1 TRBV6-2/TRBV6-3 CASSYQRSYNEQFF
TRBD2 TRBJ2-5 TRBV25-1 CASSERGGQETQYF
NA TRBJ2-3 TRBV6-1 CASISMRSTDTQYF
TRBD1 TRBJ1-5 TRBV27 CASSLWGDSRNQPQHF
NA TRBJ1-1 TRBV28 CASSLLLTPEAFF
NA TRBJ1-5 TRBV20-1 CSANQLTGLNQPQHF